This T cell receptor beta chain comes out of a study of neurological immune-mediated disorders. The table lists this clonotype with many counts. The unsorted libraries were produced from 2 million PBMCs held at -80 C. Germline V gene lookup returns CDR1 ENHRY and CDR2 SYGVKD. The CDR3 is 15 residues long. J lost 6 bases, V lost 2 bases, and 8 bases had no gene match. MiXCR, applied by TCRdb to the 5' RACE reads, yields one record per CDR3 protein. The sample carries 27,000 or so distinct CDR3 sequences, 20% to 25% recorded once. V usage is TRBV10-3 and J usage is TRBJ1-2; 8 bases agree with TRBD1. The clonotype was recovered from a woman aged 60 to 75 in good health. The sample taken for sequencing was PBMCs. The CDR3 loop reads CAISETLDRVDGYTF. The CDR3 nucleotides are TGTGCCATCAGTGAGACCTTGGACAGGGTGGATGGCTACACCTTC.